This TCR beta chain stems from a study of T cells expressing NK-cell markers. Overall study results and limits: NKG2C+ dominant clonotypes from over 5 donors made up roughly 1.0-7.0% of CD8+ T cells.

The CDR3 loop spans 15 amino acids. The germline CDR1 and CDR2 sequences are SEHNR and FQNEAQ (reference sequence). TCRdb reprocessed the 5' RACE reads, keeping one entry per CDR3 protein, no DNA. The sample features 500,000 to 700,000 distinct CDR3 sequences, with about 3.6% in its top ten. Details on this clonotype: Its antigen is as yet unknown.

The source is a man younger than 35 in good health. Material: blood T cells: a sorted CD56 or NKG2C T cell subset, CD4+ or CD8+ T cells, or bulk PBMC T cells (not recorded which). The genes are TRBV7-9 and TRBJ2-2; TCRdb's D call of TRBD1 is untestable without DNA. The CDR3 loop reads CASVQGGTNTGELFF.